The rows below give T cell receptor beta chains drawn from one sample of a study of shared clonotypes between healthy human individuals. Clones were sequenced by immunoSEQ multiplex PCR, and TCRdb holds only the in-frame ones, with some missing. The sample consists of some 2.1 million clones, approximately 95% of them appearing once. Sequences were obtained from naive CD8+ T cells sorted from blood. Every receptor here comes from a man aged 18 to 35 in good health. Each CDR3 is given with its conserved first and last residue. A D gene is named only where the DNA matches it firmly. The size of a clone is reported for some rows only, either as once, few or many, or as a class for expanded clones.

CDR3aa	CDR3nt	len	d_gene	v_gene	abundance	j_gene
CASSLSSEGNEQFF	TGTGCCAGCAGTTTATCAAGTGAGGGGAATGAGCAGTTCTTC	14	NA	TRBV27	NA	TRBJ2-1
CASSLPRQGAGNTGELFF	TGTGCCAGCTCACTACCCCGACAGGGGGCGGGGAACACCGGGGAGCTGTTTTTT	18	TRBD1	TRBV18	NA	TRBJ2-2
CASSPPMGKSYEQYF	TGTGCCAGCAGCCCCCCGATGGGAAAGAGCTACGAGCAGTACTTC	15	NA	TRBV5-6	NA	TRBJ2-7
CATSRGNEQFF	TGTGCCACCAGCAGAGGGAATGAGCAGTTCTTC	11	NA	TRBV15	NA	TRBJ2-1
CASTSLGGQNTIYF	TGTGCCAGCACCTCTCTGGGAGGGCAAAACACCATATATTTT	14	NA	TRBV2	NA	TRBJ1-3
CASNAGGWTEAFF	TGTGCCAGCAACGCAGGGGGCTGGACTGAAGCTTTCTTT	13	TRBD1	TRBV7-9	NA	TRBJ1-1
CASCTLGQVLQPQHF	TGTGCCAGTTGCACTCTTGGACAGGTTCTTCAGCCCCAGCATTTT	15	TRBD1	TRBV19	once	TRBJ1-5
CASSLLSEFSNTEAFF	TGTGCCAGCAGTTTGCTTTCGGAGTTTAGTAACACTGAAGCTTTCTTT	16	NA	TRBV28	NA	TRBJ1-1
CASSYVGQGYQETQYF	TGTGCCAGCAGTTACGTGGGACAGGGATATCAAGAGACCCAGTACTTC	16	TRBD1	TRBV6-6	NA	TRBJ2-5
CASSSDQVVSETQYF	TGTGCCAGCAGTTCGGATCAGGTTGTGTCAGAGACCCAGTACTTC	15	NA	TRBV6-5	NA	TRBJ2-5
CASSWEGVSTEAFF	TGTGCCAGCAGTTGGGAGGGTGTTAGCACTGAAGCTTTCTTT	14	NA	TRBV28	NA	TRBJ1-1
CASSPQENEQYF	TGTGCCAGCAGCCCCCAGGAGAACGAGCAGTACTTC	12	NA	TRBV9	NA	TRBJ2-7
CASSFGDSYNEQFF	TGTGCCAGCAGCTTCGGGGATTCCTACAATGAGCAGTTCTTC	14	NA	TRBV9	NA	TRBJ2-1
CASSLVGLGTEAFF	TGTGCCAGCAGTTTGGTAGGTCTTGGCACTGAAGCTTTCTTT	14	NA	TRBV2	NA	TRBJ1-1
CASTYFGGANTEAFF	TGTGCCAGCACCTACTTCGGGGGCGCGAACACTGAAGCTTTCTTT	15	NA	TRBV6-5	NA	TRBJ1-1
CASSLAESGSIDGYTF	TGTGCCAGCAGCTTGGCCGAATCAGGGTCTATCGATGGCTACACCTTC	16	NA	TRBV5-8	once	TRBJ1-2
CASSSLDNSYEQYF	TGTGCCAGCAGTTCCCTTGACAACTCCTACGAGCAGTACTTC	14	NA	TRBV6-1	NA	TRBJ2-7
CASQKNSPLHF	TGTGCCAGCCAAAAAAATTCACCCCTCCACTTT	11	NA	TRBV6-4	once	TRBJ1-6
CASSQVGGGLGNQPQHF	TGCGCCAGCAGCCAAGTTGGAGGGGGTCTTGGCAATCAGCCCCAGCATTTT	17	NA	TRBV4-1	NA	TRBJ1-5
CASSNRVFSYNEQFF	TGTGCCAGCAGTAACCGGGTCTTCTCCTACAATGAGCAGTTCTTC	15	NA	TRBV27	NA	TRBJ2-1
CASSQSTGAYTEAFF	TGTGCCAGCAGCCAATCCACCGGTGCGTACACTGAAGCTTTCTTT	15	NA	TRBV2	NA	TRBJ1-1
CASSLVANYGYTF	TGTGCCAGCAGCTTAGTAGCTAACTATGGCTACACCTTC	13	NA	TRBV25-1	NA	TRBJ1-2
CASSDPQSSPLSYEQYF	TGTGCCAGCAGTGATCCACAGTCTAGTCCCCTCTCCTACGAGCAGTACTTC	17	NA	TRBV2	NA	TRBJ2-7
CASRLQGYGYTF	TGTGCCAGCCGGTTGCAGGGGTATGGCTACACCTTC	12	NA	TRBV6-5	NA	TRBJ1-2
CASSSGGSYEQYF	TGCGCCAGCAGCTCGGGGGGGAGCTACGAGCAGTACTTC	13	TRBD2	TRBV4-1	NA	TRBJ2-7
CASSFDQGAYNSPLHF	TGTGCCAGCAGCTTTGATCAGGGAGCATATAATTCACCCCTCCACTTT	16	NA	TRBV5-4	few	TRBJ1-6
CASSSTGTGAYNEQFF	TGTGCCAGCAGCTCCACCGGGACAGGGGCCTACAATGAGCAGTTCTTC	16	TRBD1	TRBV5-6	once	TRBJ2-1
CASSPTTYNSPLHF	TGTGCCAGTAGTCCCACGACCTATAATTCACCCCTCCACTTT	14	NA	TRBV19	NA	TRBJ1-6
CASSQDEQGHEQFF	TGCGCCAGCAGCCAAGATGAACAGGGACATGAGCAGTTCTTC	14	NA	TRBV4-1	NA	TRBJ2-1
CSVEGPTALSNYGYTF	TGCAGCGTTGAAGGCCCGACGGCCCTTTCTAACTATGGCTACACCTTC	16	NA	TRBV29-1	NA	TRBJ1-2
CASSPRGATDTQYF	TGTGCCAGCAGTCCGAGGGGGGCCACAGATACGCAGTATTTT	14	NA	TRBV28	NA	TRBJ2-3
CASSVGGGGTDTQYF	TGTGCCAGCAGCGTAGGAGGGGGGGGCACAGATACGCAGTATTTT	15	NA	TRBV9	NA	TRBJ2-3
CATSRDEDRGPETQYF	TGTGCCACCAGCAGGGATGAGGACAGGGGGCCTGAGACCCAGTACTTC	16	TRBD1	TRBV15	NA	TRBJ2-5
CASSPMDNPHTEAFF	TGTGCCAGCAGCCCGATGGACAATCCGCACACTGAAGCTTTCTTT	15	NA	TRBV7-9	NA	TRBJ1-1
CVSSPLSGGLYEQYF	TGTGTCAGCAGCCCGCTTAGCGGGGGGTTATACGAGCAGTACTTC	15	TRBD2	TRBV5-6	NA	TRBJ2-7
CASSPSVVFEQYF	TGTGCCAGCTCACCAAGCGTCGTATTCGAGCAGTACTTC	13	NA	TRBV18	NA	TRBJ2-7
CASSLRGNNYEQYF	TGTGCCAGCAGTTTACGGGGGAACAACTACGAGCAGTACTTC	14	NA	TRBV27	once	TRBJ2-7
CASSLDWGVGSYEQYF	TGTGCCAGCAGCTTAGATTGGGGGGTCGGGTCCTACGAGCAGTACTTC	16	NA	TRBV11-2	once	TRBJ2-7
CASSESGTPPGETQYF	TGTGCCAGCAGTGAATCCGGGACACCACCCGGGGAGACCCAGTACTTC	16	NA	TRBV27	once	TRBJ2-5
CSVEDRRPYYSNQPQHF	TGCAGCGTTGAAGATAGGCGACCATACTATAGCAATCAGCCCCAGCATTTT	17	NA	TRBV29-1	few	TRBJ1-5
CAISLAGVYNEQFF	TGTGCCATTTCACTAGCGGGAGTTTACAATGAGCAGTTCTTC	14	TRBD2	TRBV10-3	once	TRBJ2-1
CATSRDRGFGNTIYF	TGTGCCACCAGCAGAGATCGAGGGTTTGGAAACACCATATATTTT	15	NA	TRBV15	NA	TRBJ1-3
CASPKKLAGGPHEQYF	TGCGCCAGTCCTAAGAAGCTAGCGGGAGGGCCCCACGAGCAGTACTTC	16	TRBD2	TRBV10-1	NA	TRBJ2-7
CASSMTRGLVPTEAFF	TGTGCCAGTAGTATGACCAGGGGGCTGGTACCCACTGAAGCTTTCTTT	16	TRBD1	TRBV19	NA	TRBJ1-1
CASSPWVIEGDEQFF	TGCGCCAGCAGCCCCTGGGTCATCGAGGGGGATGAGCAGTTCTTC	15	NA	TRBV4-3	NA	TRBJ2-1
CASSFGDTTQYF	TGTGCCAGCAGCTTCGGGGACACGACCCAGTACTTC	12	NA	TRBV7-9	NA	TRBJ2-5
CASSEWGNSNQPQHF	TGTGCCAGCAGCGAATGGGGGAATAGCAATCAGCCCCAGCATTTT	15	NA	TRBV27	NA	TRBJ1-5
CASSVETAMNTEAFF	TGTGCCAGCAGCGTAGAGACAGCTATGAACACTGAAGCTTTCTTT	15	NA	TRBV9	NA	TRBJ1-1
CASSERGQADTGELFF	TGTGCCAGCAGCGAACGCGGACAGGCCGACACCGGGGAGCTGTTTTTT	16	TRBD1	TRBV7-6	NA	TRBJ2-2
CASSQSPGWDRYEQYF	TGTGCCAGCAGCCAAAGCCCGGGCTGGGATCGTTACGAGCAGTACTTC	16	NA	TRBV14	NA	TRBJ2-7